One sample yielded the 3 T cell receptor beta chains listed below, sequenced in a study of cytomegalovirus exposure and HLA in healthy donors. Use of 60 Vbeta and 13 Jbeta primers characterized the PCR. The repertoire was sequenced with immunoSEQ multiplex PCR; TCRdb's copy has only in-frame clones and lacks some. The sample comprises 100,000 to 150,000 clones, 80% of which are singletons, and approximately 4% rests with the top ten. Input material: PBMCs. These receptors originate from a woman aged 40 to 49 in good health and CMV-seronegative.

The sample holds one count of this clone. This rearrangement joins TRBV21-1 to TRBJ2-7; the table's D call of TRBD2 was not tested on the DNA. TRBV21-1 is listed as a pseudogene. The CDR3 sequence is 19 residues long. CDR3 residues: CASRNQGGLAGGPSYEQYF. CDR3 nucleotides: TGTGCCAGCCGTAATCAAGGCGGGCTAGCGGGAGGGCCCTCCTACGAGCAGTACTTC.

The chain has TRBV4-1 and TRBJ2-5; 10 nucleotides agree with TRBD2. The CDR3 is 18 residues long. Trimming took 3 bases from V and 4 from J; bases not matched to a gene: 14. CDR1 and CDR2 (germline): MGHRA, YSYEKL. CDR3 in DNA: TGCGCCAGCAGCCACCCCCCTCAAGCGGGAGGGCCAGGAGAGACCCAGTACTTC. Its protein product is CASSHPPQAGGPGETQYF.

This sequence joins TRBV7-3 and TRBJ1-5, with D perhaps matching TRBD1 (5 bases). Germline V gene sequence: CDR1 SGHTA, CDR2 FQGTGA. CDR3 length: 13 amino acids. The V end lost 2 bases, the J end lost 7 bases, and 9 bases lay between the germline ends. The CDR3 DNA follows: TGTGCCAGCAGCTTACAGGGTAGGCAGCCCCAGCATTTT. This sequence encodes CASSLQGRQPQHF. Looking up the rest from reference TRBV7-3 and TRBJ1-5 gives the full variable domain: GAGVSQTPSNKVTEKGKYVELRCDPISGHTALYWYRQSLGQGPEFLIYFQGTGAADDSGLPNDRFFAVRPEGSVSTLKIQRTERGDSAVYLCASSLQGRQPQHFGDGTRLSIL.